This TCR beta chain stems from a study of beta chain features in type 1 diabetes. Study summary: Nearly 110,000,000 sorted cells were examined across all samples.

The germline gives CDR1 SQVTM, CDR2 ANQGSEA. The CDR3 totals 15 residues. The junction had 4 bases not matched to a gene; V was cut back by 3 bases and J by 0 bases. This clone was found a few times. Based on CD45RO/CCR7/CD25/CD127/CD95/CD27, CD4+ regulatory, stem cell-like memory, naive and central memory cells were sorted. Since all of the isolated RNA was reverse transcribed, expressed TCRB transcripts were what got sequenced. Libraries were prepared by immunoSEQ multiplex PCR; TCRdb keeps only in-frame clonotypes and omits some of them. The data show 130,000 to 150,000 clones, under 60% seen once.

The source material was Tregs from blood. V usage is TRBV29-1 and J usage is TRBJ2-1; TRBD2 matches 8 bases. The receptor's source is a man aged 18 to 29 in good health. The CDR3 loop is CSVDPSGSSYNEQFF. The CDR3 nucleotides are TGCAGCGTTGACCCCAGCGGGAGCTCCTACAATGAGCAGTTCTTC.